This T cell receptor (beta chain) came from a study of blood T cell repertoires in COVID-19. Overall study context: Acute and convalescent COVID-19 specimens originated in the United States, Italy and Spain. T cells, B-cell-depleted T cells, or PBMCs provided the cDNA or gDNA that served as material.

Per the original data handling: Estimated nucleated cell counts came from reference gene primer amplification. TCRdb's copy holds only in-frame clones and misses some; the assay was immunoSEQ multiplex PCR. That table furnishes V, J and clone size, whereas the DNA furnished D and trimming. The data hold approximately 150,000 clones, with approximately 83% observed a single time. The sample consisted of peripheral blood. This clonotype was sampled from a man between 65 and 80 years old with acute or convalescent COVID-19.

The CDR3 sequence is CASSYSTWTRGYGYTF. The CDR3 coding sequence is TGTGCCAGCAGTTACTCTACCTGGACCCGGGGCTATGGCTACACCTTC. The chain joins TRBV6-5 to TRBJ1-2; D is ambiguous. The CDR3 length is 16 residues. The V gene's germline CDR1 is MNHEY and CDR2 SVGAGI. Trimming cost V 0 bases and J 4 bases, with 15 bases left between them.